This T cell receptor beta chain was retrieved from a study of T cells in Graves' hyperthyroidism and ophthalmopathy. With regard to this clonotype: What it binds is unknown.

RNA transcripts served as the template for amplifying TCR beta CDR3 regions. The HTBI primer set was used in a first-round RT-PCR of the TCR CDR3. TCRdb called the multiplex PCR reads again in MiXCR, with one record for every CDR3 protein. The repertoire holds 450,000 to 650,000 distinct CDR3 sequences, with about a sixth as singletons. The CDR3 is 15 amino acids. Germline V CDR1 and CDR2: MNHNS, SASEGT. V shed 6 bases and J 4 bases; nucleotides not matched to a gene: 9. Ophthalmopathy patients all had a Clinical Activity Score of at least 3, a NOSPECS grade of at least 4 and disease under 3 months old. Regarding the study as a whole: Most thyroid clonotypes that were expanded above 0.001 also turned up in blood.

This receptor was taken from a woman between 18 and 30 years old with Graves' ophthalmopathy. The specimen was blood. The chain recombines TRBV6-1 with TRBJ2-5; 9 nucleotides match TRBD1. The DNA for the CDR3 is TGTGCCAGCAGCAAAGCCGGGACAGGGCGAGAGACCCAGTACTTC. It codes for CASSKAGTGRETQYF.